These T cell receptor beta chains were read from a single sample in a study of cytomegalovirus exposure and HLA in healthy donors. Sequenced by immunoSEQ multiplex PCR; TCRdb stores in-frame clones only, minus some. The sample has 60,000 to 80,000 clones, approximately 80% seen once; the top ten hold under 3%. Source material: PBMCs. Every receptor here comes from a woman between 25 and 40 years old in good health and CMV-seronegative. Both conserved end residues are part of each CDR3. Each record gives: CDR3 DNA, CDR3 protein, V gene, D gene, CDR3 length, J gene, clone size. D genes are given only for firm matches. Rows may omit the clone size; those that give it use once, few, many or a size class.

DNA: TGTGCCAGCAGCTCACAGGGCCTAGATGGCTACACCTTC
CDR3: CASSSQGLDGYTF
V: TRBV7-2
D: -
length: 13
J: TRBJ1-2
size: once

DNA: TGCAGCGTTCACGGTGGACTAGCGGGAGAAGCATGGAATGAGCAGTTCTTC
CDR3: CSVHGGLAGEAWNEQFF
V: TRBV29-1
D: TRBD2
length: 17
J: TRBJ2-1
size: -

DNA: TGTGCCAGCAGCCCCGGGTCAGGGGCTGAAGCTTTCTTT
CDR3: CASSPGSGAEAFF
V: TRBV7-6
D: -
length: 13
J: TRBJ1-1
size: -

DNA: TGTGCCAGCAGTGAATCGGGGGGATACACTGAAGCTTTCTTT
CDR3: CASSESGGYTEAFF
V: TRBV6-1
D: -
length: 14
J: TRBJ1-1
size: -

DNA: TGTGCCACCAGCAACCTGCGGTATAATTCACCCCTCCACTTT
CDR3: CATSNLRYNSPLHF
V: TRBV15
D: -
length: 14
J: TRBJ1-6
size: -

DNA: TGTGCCAGTAGTTTCGGACAGATCTATGGCTACACCTTC
CDR3: CASSFGQIYGYTF
V: TRBV19
D: -
length: 13
J: TRBJ1-2
size: -

DNA: TGTGCCAGCAGTGAAGTAGCGGGGCTGGAGACCCAGTACTTC
CDR3: CASSEVAGLETQYF
V: TRBV6-1
D: TRBD2
length: 14
J: TRBJ2-5
size: once

DNA: TGTGCCAGCAGCCCGGGACTAGCGGGAGCGGCAGAGACCCAGTACTTC
CDR3: CASSPGLAGAAETQYF
V: TRBV11-3
D: TRBD2
length: 16
J: TRBJ2-5
size: once

DNA: TGCGCCAGCAGTCCCGGGGTTAGCACAGATACGCAGTATTTT
CDR3: CASSPGVSTDTQYF
V: TRBV4-1
D: -
length: 14
J: TRBJ2-3
size: -

DNA: TGTGCCAGCAGTTCCTACCGGGACAGGGATACCTATGGCTACACCTTC
CDR3: CASSSYRDRDTYGYTF
V: TRBV11-2
D: TRBD1
length: 16
J: TRBJ1-2
size: -

DNA: TGTGCCAGTAGTCCCCAAGGGACAGAGAACTATGGCTACACCTTC
CDR3: CASSPQGTENYGYTF
V: TRBV19
D: TRBD1
length: 15
J: TRBJ1-2
size: -

DNA: TGCAGCGTTGCGACAGGGGCGGTGGGTCAGCCCCAGCATTTT
CDR3: CSVATGAVGQPQHF
V: TRBV29-1
D: TRBD1
length: 14
J: TRBJ1-5
size: -

DNA: TGTGCCAGCAGCGTAGGGGTCCTAGCGGGGGGGGATGAGCAGTTCTTC
CDR3: CASSVGVLAGGDEQFF
V: TRBV9
D: TRBD2
length: 16
J: TRBJ2-1
size: -

DNA: TGTGCCAGCAGCCGTCCCAGGGAAAGGAATGAAAAACTGTTTTTT
CDR3: CASSRPRERNEKLFF
V: TRBV7-9
D: -
length: 15
J: TRBJ1-4
size: -

DNA: TGTGCCAGTAGTATAACGGCAGGGCTCTCACCCGGGGAGCTGTTTTTT
CDR3: CASSITAGLSPGELFF
V: TRBV19
D: -
length: 16
J: TRBJ2-2
size: once

DNA: TGTGCCAGCAGCTCTGGGACAGGGCCCCTGGGGGCTTTCTTT
CDR3: CASSSGTGPLGAFF
V: TRBV7-2
D: TRBD1
length: 14
J: TRBJ1-1
size: -

DNA: TGTGCCAGCAGTGAGAGGTCTAGCGGGGGGGCCTTAGACGAGCAGTACTTC
CDR3: CASSERSSGGALDEQYF
V: TRBV2
D: TRBD2
length: 17
J: TRBJ2-7
size: -

DNA: TGTGCCAGCAGTTACTCCCCCGGGAAGAACACTGAAGCTTTCTTT
CDR3: CASSYSPGKNTEAFF
V: TRBV6-6
D: -
length: 15
J: TRBJ1-1
size: -

DNA: TGCGCCAGCAGCCAAGGGAGATGGATAGAAGGTGAAAAACTGTTTTTT
CDR3: CASSQGRWIEGEKLFF
V: TRBV4-3
D: -
length: 16
J: TRBJ1-4
size: few

DNA: TGTGCCAGCAGCAAAGAGAGGGGGTCGGGCAATCAGCCCCAGCATTTT
CDR3: CASSKERGSGNQPQHF
V: TRBV21-1
D: -
length: 16
J: TRBJ1-5
size: -

DNA: TGTGCCTGGAGTGTCGCGGGACGAGGAATCTTC
CDR3: CAWSVAGRGIF
V: TRBV30
D: -
length: 11
J: TRBJ2-1
size: -

DNA: TGTGCCAGCAGCTTAGATAGTAATCAGCCCCAGCATTTT
CDR3: CASSLDSNQPQHF
V: TRBV7-8
D: -
length: 13
J: TRBJ1-5
size: few

DNA: TGCGCCAGCAGTGAGTCAAACAGGGAGGGCGGCTACACCTTC
CDR3: CASSESNREGGYTF
V: TRBV10-2
D: -
length: 14
J: TRBJ1-2
size: -

DNA: TGTGCCAGCAACGGGCAGGGGGGAAATGAAAAACTGTTTTTT
CDR3: CASNGQGGNEKLFF
V: TRBV2
D: TRBD1
length: 14
J: TRBJ1-4
size: few

DNA: TGCAGCGTTTATTCAGGGGGGAACACTGAAGCTTTCTTT
CDR3: CSVYSGGNTEAFF
V: TRBV29-1
D: TRBD1
length: 13
J: TRBJ1-1
size: -

DNA: TGTGCCAGAATAAGAGTTGAACAGGGCAAAGGCGAGCAGTACTTC
CDR3: CARIRVEQGKGEQYF
V: TRBV19
D: -
length: 15
J: TRBJ2-7
size: -

DNA: TGTGCCAGTAGTATAGAGGGACAGTCCTACAATGAGCAGTTCTTC
CDR3: CASSIEGQSYNEQFF
V: TRBV19
D: TRBD1
length: 15
J: TRBJ2-1
size: -

DNA: TGCGCCAGCAGCCAAGAGGGACTAGCGGGAGAGGTGGGCACAGATACGCAGTATTTT
CDR3: CASSQEGLAGEVGTDTQYF
V: TRBV4-1
D: TRBD2
length: 19
J: TRBJ2-3
size: -

DNA: TGTGCCAGTAGTCCGCGCCTCATATTTGGAAACACCATATATTTT
CDR3: CASSPRLIFGNTIYF
V: TRBV19
D: -
length: 15
J: TRBJ1-3
size: -

DNA: TGTGCCAGCTCAGTAGGGACTAGCGGGAGCCATGAGCAGTTCTTC
CDR3: CASSVGTSGSHEQFF
V: TRBV7-3
D: TRBD2
length: 15
J: TRBJ2-1
size: once

DNA: TGCGCCAGCAGCCAAGAGGACAGGGTATCCTACAATGAGCAGTTCTTC
CDR3: CASSQEDRVSYNEQFF
V: TRBV4-3
D: TRBD1
length: 16
J: TRBJ2-1
size: -

DNA: TGTGCCAGTAGTATAGTTTTGTCCAGCGGGGGACGAAATGAGCAGTTCTTC
CDR3: CASSIVLSSGGRNEQFF
V: TRBV19
D: TRBD2
length: 17
J: TRBJ2-1
size: -

DNA: TGTGCCAGCAGGCCTGACAGGGGAATTGATGGCTACACCTTC
CDR3: CASRPDRGIDGYTF
V: TRBV5-5
D: TRBD1
length: 14
J: TRBJ1-2
size: few

DNA: TGTGCCAGCAGCGTGGGGACAGGGGGCTCTTCACCCCTCCACTTT
CDR3: CASSVGTGGSSPLHF
V: TRBV9
D: TRBD1
length: 15
J: TRBJ1-6
size: once

DNA: TGTGCCAGCGTCCTTTATGGGTCGGGGGCTGAAGCTTTCTTT
CDR3: CASVLYGSGAEAFF
V: TRBV5-4
D: -
length: 14
J: TRBJ1-1
size: -